The text below deals with one T cell receptor (beta chain). Its antigen is unidentified. Here immunoSEQ multiplex PCR was the method, and the copy in TCRdb shows in-frame clones only, minus some. In the table there are fewer than 80,000 clones, 98% of which are singletons. Thawed PBMCs were FACS-sorted into unstimulated CD4+CD25+CD127- regulatory T cells, CD4+CD25- non-regulatory cells, CD4 and CD8 cells. Trimming removed 5 bases from V and 0 bases from J; junction bases left unmatched: 10. Germline CDR1 reads SGHVS; CDR2 reads FQNEAQ. The CDR3 has 18 amino acids. This sample was included in a study of Tregs in tolerant kidney transplant recipients. Study-level information: Related graft donors supplied nonmyeloablative bone marrow transplants, and mixed chimerism was transient. General observations from the study: Changing PCR primers prevented nucleotide comparison between some patients' samples. Few patients were studied, so findings need validation in larger groups.

The TCR sequence derives from a human donor who received a combined kidney and bone marrow transplant. This chain connects TRBV7-8 to TRBJ2-1; 10 bases line up with TRBD2. The input for sequencing was CD4+ T cells from blood, taken before the transplant. CDR3 sequence reads: CASSTGLADYFSYNEQFF. The CDR3, as DNA: TGTGCCAGCAGCACAGGACTAGCGGACTACTTCTCCTACAATGAGCAGTTCTTC.